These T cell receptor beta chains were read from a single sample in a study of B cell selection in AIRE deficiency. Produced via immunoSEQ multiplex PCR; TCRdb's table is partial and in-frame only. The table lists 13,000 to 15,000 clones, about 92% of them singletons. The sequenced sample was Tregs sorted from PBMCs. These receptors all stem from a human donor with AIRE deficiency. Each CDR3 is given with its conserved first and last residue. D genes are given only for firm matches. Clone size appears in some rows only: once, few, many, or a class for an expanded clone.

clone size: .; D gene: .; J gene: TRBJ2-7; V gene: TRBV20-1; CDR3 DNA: TGCAGTGCTAGAGTTTCTCATTTTCAGTACTTC; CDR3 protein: CSARVSHFQYF
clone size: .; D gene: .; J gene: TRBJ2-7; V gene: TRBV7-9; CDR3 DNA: TGTGCCAGCAGCTCCGCCCCCTATCGGGACGAGCAGTACTTC; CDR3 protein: CASSSAPYRDEQYF
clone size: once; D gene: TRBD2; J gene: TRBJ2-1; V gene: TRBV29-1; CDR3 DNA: TGCAGCGTTGTAGCGGGAGTTAATGAGCAGTTCTTC; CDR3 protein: CSVVAGVNEQFF
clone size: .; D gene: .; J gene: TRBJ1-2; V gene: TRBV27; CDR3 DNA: TGTGCCAGCAGTTTATCGATCCCCAAGATGGGGTATGGCTACACCTTC; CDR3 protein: CASSLSIPKMGYGYTF
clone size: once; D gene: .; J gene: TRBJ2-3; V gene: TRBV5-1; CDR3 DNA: TGCGCCAGCAGCTTGGCGGCAGGGTACGCAGATACGCAGTATTTT; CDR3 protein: CASSLAAGYADTQYF
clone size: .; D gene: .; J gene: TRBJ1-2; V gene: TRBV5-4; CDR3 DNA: TGTGCCAGCAGCTTTACAGGGAGAAACTATGGCTACACCTTC; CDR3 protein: CASSFTGRNYGYTF
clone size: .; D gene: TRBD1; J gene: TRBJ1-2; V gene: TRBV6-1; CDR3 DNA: TGTGCCAGCAGTGAATTAAACAGGGGAGGCTACACCTTC; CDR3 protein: CASSELNRGGYTF
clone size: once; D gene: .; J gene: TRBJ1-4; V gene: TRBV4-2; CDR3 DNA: TGTGCCAGCAGCCAGGGGACAATGGAAACTAATGAAAAACTGTTTTTT; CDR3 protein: CASSQGTMETNEKLFF
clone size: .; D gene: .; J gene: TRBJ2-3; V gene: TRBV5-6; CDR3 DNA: TGTGCCAGCAGCACGGGACTGGGGGGAGATACGCAGTATTTT; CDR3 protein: CASSTGLGGDTQYF
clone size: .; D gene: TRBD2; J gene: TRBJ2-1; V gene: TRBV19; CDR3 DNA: TGTGCCAGTAGTATCTTGCGGACTAGCGGGAAGTCATACAATGAGCAGTTCTTC; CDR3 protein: CASSILRTSGKSYNEQFF
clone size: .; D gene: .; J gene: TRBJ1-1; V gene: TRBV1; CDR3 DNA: TGCACCAGCAGCCAAGTCCCGCGTGACAGGGAGGACACTGAAGCTTTCTTT; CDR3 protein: CTSSQVPRDREDTEAFF
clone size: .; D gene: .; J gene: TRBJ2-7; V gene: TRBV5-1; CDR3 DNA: TGCGCCAGCAGCTTTGGGACGGTCTACGAGCAGTACTTC; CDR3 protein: CASSFGTVYEQYF
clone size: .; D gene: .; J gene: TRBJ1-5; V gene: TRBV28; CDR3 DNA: TGTGCCAGCAGTTATGGGGGATTGGGACTTAGCAATCAGCCCCAGCATTTT; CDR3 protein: CASSYGGLGLSNQPQHF
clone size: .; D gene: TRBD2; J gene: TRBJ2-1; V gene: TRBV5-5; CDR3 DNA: TGTGCCAGCAGCTGGGGACTAGCGGTAATCCAGTTCTTC; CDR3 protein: CASSWGLAVIQFF
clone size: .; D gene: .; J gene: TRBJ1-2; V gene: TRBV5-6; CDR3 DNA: TGTGCCAGCAGCTTGGGGAGGCACTATGGCTACACCTTC; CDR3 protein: CASSLGRHYGYTF
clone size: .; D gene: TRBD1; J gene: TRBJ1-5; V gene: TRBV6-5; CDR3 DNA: TGTGCCAGCACCCAGGGGGCTGGACCCCAGCATTTT; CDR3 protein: CASTQGAGPQHF
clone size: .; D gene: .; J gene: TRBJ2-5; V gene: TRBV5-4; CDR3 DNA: TGTGCCAGCAGCCTAGGGCATAGGAAAGAGACCCAGTACTTC; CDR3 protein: CASSLGHRKETQYF
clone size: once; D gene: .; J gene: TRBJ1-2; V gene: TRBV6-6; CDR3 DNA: TGTGCCAGCAGTTCCACAGGGTTTTATGGCTACACCTTC; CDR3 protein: CASSSTGFYGYTF
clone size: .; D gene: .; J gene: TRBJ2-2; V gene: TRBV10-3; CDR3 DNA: TGTGCCATCAGAACGGTAACCGGGGAGCTGTTTTTT; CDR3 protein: CAIRTVTGELFF
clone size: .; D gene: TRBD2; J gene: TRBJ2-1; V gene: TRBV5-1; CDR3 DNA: TGCGCCAGCAGCTGGGGACTAGCGGGAGGCAATGAGCAGTTCTTC; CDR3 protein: CASSWGLAGGNEQFF
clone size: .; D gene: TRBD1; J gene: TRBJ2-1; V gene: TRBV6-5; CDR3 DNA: TGTGCCAGCAGTTCGAGGGGGCTAAGGGAGCAGTTCTTC; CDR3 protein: CASSSRGLREQFF
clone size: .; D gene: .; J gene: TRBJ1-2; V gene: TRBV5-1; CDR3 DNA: TGCGCCAGCAGCTTGAATCAGGGGACCATACTCGATCCGTATGGCTACACCTTC; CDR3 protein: CASSLNQGTILDPYGYTF